Each of the 23 T cell receptor beta chains below was sequenced from the same sample in a study of cytomegalovirus exposure and HLA in healthy donors (TCRdb year 2017). The method was the immunoSEQ multiplex PCR assay. For the multiplex PCR, a mixture combining 60 forward primers for TCR Vbeta segments and 13 reverse primers for TCR Jbeta segments was used. Entries here come from immuneACCESS through TCRdb and include only in-frame sequences with V and J called. Some clones fail to appear in such tables; in the studies checked, an unresolved V gene covers under half of the shortfall, and the cause of the remainder is unknown. The sample table holds around 170,000 clones, of which approximately 81% were seen once. Of the sample, around 4% is held by the ten largest clones. Sample: PBMCs. Source of these receptors: a middle-aged man in good health and CMV-seronegative.

The chain links TRBV6-5 to TRBJ2-5, with D perhaps TRBD1 (5 bases). The CDR3 loop spans 13 amino acids. V lost 2 bases and J 4 bases, leaving 8 bases between the germline ends. Germline CDR1 MNHEY, CDR2 SVGAGI. As DNA, the CDR3 is TGTGCCAGCAGTTACCCAGGGCTAGAGACCCAGTACTTC. Protein product: CASSYPGLETQYF.

This rearrangement joins TRBV2 to TRBJ2-7; 7 bases align to TRBD1. The V and J ends lost 5 bases and 1 base, in that order; junction bases with no gene match: 5. The CDR3 length is 14 residues. Germline CDR1 SNHLY, CDR2 FYNNEI. The DNA for the CDR3 is TGTGCCAGCAGTTGGACAGGCGAATCCTACGAGCAGTACTTC. Its protein is CASSWTGESYEQYF.

The J gene is TRBJ2-2, the V gene TRBV6-5; 7 nucleotides align to TRBD2. CDR1 is MNHEY and CDR2 is SVGAGI in the germline V gene. V lost 10 bases, J lost 0 bases, and 8 bases stayed unmatched. This CDR3 has 15 amino acids. The CDR3 DNA reads TGTGCCACCGGGGAGGGCATCGCGAACACCGGGGAGCTGTTTTTT. The encoded protein is CATGEGIANTGELFF.

This chain connects TRBV6-5 to TRBJ1-4; D is uncertain. CDR1 is MNHEY, CDR2 SVGAGI, per germline. Trimming pared 6 bases from V and 0 bases from J, leaving 11 bases between. The CDR3 has 15 amino acids. The CDR3, as DNA: TGTGCCAGCAGACCCTCGGCGGCAACTAATGAAAAACTGTTTTTT. Its protein is CASRPSAATNEKLFF.

In the case of this clone: The same CDR3 can be traced to other DNA sequences in this sample. In DNA, the CDR3 is TGTGCCAGCAGCTTACGTGAACTGAGCAATGAGCAGTACTTC. The encoded protein is CASSLRELSNEQYF. The chain uses TRBV7-2 and TRBJ2-7; no clear D gene. Germline V CDR1 and CDR2: SGHTA, FQGNSA. Trimming stripped 2 bases from V and 7 bases from J, with 15 bases between. The CDR3 has 14 amino acids.

This sequence joins TRBV7-6 and TRBJ2-1; TRBD2 matches 8 bases. The CDR3 extends over 15 amino acids. Germline lookup yields CDR1 SGHVS and CDR2 FNYEAQ. The V gene end was trimmed by 1 base and the J gene end by 2 bases; junction bases not matched to a gene: 1. The CDR3 DNA reads TGTGCCAGCAGCTTAGAAGCGGGGGCCTACAATGAGCAGTTCTTC. Amino acids: CASSLEAGAYNEQFF.

The J gene is TRBJ2-7, the V gene TRBV5-1; 10 positions match TRBD1. The CDR3 extends over 14 amino acids. The V and J ends lost 5 bases and 5 bases, in that order; junction bases with no gene match: 7. Germline V gene sequence: CDR1 SGHRS, CDR2 YFSETQ. This CDR3 is CASSRGQGFNEQYF. The DNA of the CDR3 is TGCGCCAGCAGTCGGGGACAGGGGTTCAACGAGCAGTACTTC.

The chain is built from TRBV4-1 and TRBJ2-3, with 10 bases that match TRBD2. The CDR3 is 19 residues long. V dropped 0 bases and J dropped 6; count of bases not matched to a gene: 15. Germline CDR1 is MGHRA and CDR2 is YSYEKL. CDR3 region: CASSQDSMSSGGQTDTQYF. CDR3 coding DNA: TGCGCCAGCAGCCAAGATAGTATGTCTAGCGGGGGCCAGACGGATACGCAGTATTTT.

The rearrangement joins TRBV6-1 to TRBJ2-2; weak D call: TRBD1 (5 bases). Germline CDR1 is MNHNS and CDR2 is SASEGT. V shed 8 bases and J shed 2 bases, with 12 bases lying between them. This CDR3 region has 14 residues. CDR3 sequence (DNA): TGTGCCAGCCTAAGGGGTGATAACACCGGGGAGCTGTTTTTT. Residues: CASLRGDNTGELFF.

This clone was observed a few times. The CDR3 here is CASSWDSISGNTIYF. Here the CDR3 DNA reads TGTGCCAGCAGCTGGGACAGTATCTCTGGAAACACCATATATTTT. The chain uses TRBV5-6 and TRBJ1-3, with 7 bases lining up with TRBD1. Germline CDR1 reads SGHDT; CDR2 reads YYEEEE. The CDR3 runs to 15 residues. Trimming cost V 3 bases and J 0 bases; bases outside gene matches: 3.

The chain recombines TRBV6-1 with TRBJ1-4; D is ambiguous. The CDR3 runs 12 residues. Germline V lookup: CDR1 MNHNS, CDR2 SASEGT. The V gene lost 7 bases and the J gene lost 6 bases, with 9 bases spanning the gap. CDR3 residues: CASNSGYEKLFF. CDR3 DNA sequence: TGTGCCAGCAATAGCGGATATGAAAAACTGTTTTTT.

The chain combines TRBV4-2 with TRBJ1-1; TRBD1 agrees at 11 bases. Per germline, CDR1 LGHNA and CDR2 YNFKEQ. The CDR3 covers 17 residues. Trimming cost V 1 base and J 5 bases; bases outside gene matches: 9. In DNA, the CDR3 is TGTGCCAGCAGCCAAGTTAGGACAGGGGGCGCGGGGACTGAAGCTTTCTTT. It is translated as CASSQVRTGGAGTEAFF.

This clone was observed a few times. The gene calls are TRBV4-3 and TRBJ1-2; TRBD1 agrees at 7 bases. Trimming cost V 0 bases and J 7 bases; bases outside gene matches: 8. Per germline, CDR1 LGHNA and CDR2 YSLEER. The CDR3 covers 15 residues. In DNA form, the CDR3 reads TGCGCCAGCAGCCAAGACAGTGGCAGGGGGACTGGCTACACCTTC. Translation: CASSQDSGRGTGYTF.

This chain uses TRBV27 with TRBJ1-5; 8 bases are shared with TRBD1. Germline V gene lookup returns CDR1 MNHEY and CDR2 SMNVEV (reference sequence). The V and J ends lost 6 bases and 0 bases, in that order; junction bases with no gene match: 4. This CDR3 region has 15 residues. Here the CDR3 DNA reads TGTGCCAGCAGCCGGACAGGGTATAGCAATCAGCCCCAGCATTTT. Amino acids: CASSRTGYSNQPQHF.

The V and J genes are TRBV7-8 and TRBJ2-7; D perhaps matches TRBD2 (5 bases). This CDR3 contains 11 residues. The V gene lost 4 bases and the J gene lost 7 bases, with 8 bases spanning the gap. Germline V gene sequence: CDR1 SGHVS, CDR2 FQNEAQ. The CDR3 protein is CASSSSGEQYF. DNA of the CDR3: TGTGCCAGCAGCTCGTCGGGGGAGCAGTACTTC.

V gene TRBV4-3 combines with J gene TRBJ2-3; D possibly corresponds to TRBD2 (6 bases). Per the germline V gene, CDR1 is LGHNA and CDR2 is YSLEER. V shed 0 bases and J shed 10 bases, with 14 bases lying between them. This CDR3 contains 14 residues. The CDR3 reads CASSQERGGKAQYF. The DNA of the CDR3 is TGCGCCAGCAGCCAAGAAAGGGGAGGAAAGGCGCAGTATTTT.

The sample holds one count of this clone. The gene calls are TRBV30 and TRBJ1-1, with D tentatively TRBD1 (5 bases). This CDR3 has 14 residues. CDR1 is GTSNPN, CDR2 SVGIG, per germline (reference sequence). Trimming took 0 bases from V and 1 from J, leaving 9 bases between them. In DNA form, the CDR3 reads TGTGCCTGGAGTGTCAACAGGAGGAACACTGAAGCTTTCTTT. Its protein is CAWSVNRRNTEAFF.

V and J are TRBV19 and TRBJ1-1, with D hard to call. CDR1 and CDR2 (germline): LNHDA, SQIVND (reference sequence). V lost 3 bases, J lost 0 bases, and 8 bases lay in between. CDR3 length: 14 amino acids. The CDR3 reads CASSISSVNTEAFF. For the CDR3, the DNA is TGTGCCAGTAGTATTTCCTCTGTGAACACTGAAGCTTTCTTT. Complete variable domain (other parts from reference TRBV19 and TRBJ1-1): DGGITQSPKYLFRKEGQNVTLSCEQNLNHDAMYWYRQDPGQGLRLIYYSQIVNDFQKGDIAEGYSVSREKKESFPLTVTSAQKNPTAFYLCASSISSVNTEAFFGQGTRLTVV.

The V gene is TRBV28, the J gene TRBJ1-1, with D unresolved. CDR1 and CDR2 (germline): MDHEN, SYDVKM. This CDR3 comprises 13 residues. V was clipped by 3 bases and J by 6 bases, with 11 bases between them. CDR3 loop: CASSFGEIAEAFF. The CDR3 nucleotides read TGTGCCAGCAGTTTTGGGGAGATAGCTGAAGCTTTCTTT.

This clone was counted a single time. The V gene is TRBV6-5, the J gene TRBJ1-5; 7 bases are a match to TRBD1. Germline V gene lookup returns CDR1 MNHEY and CDR2 SVGAGI. This CDR3 is 14 amino acids long. J lost 5 bases, V lost 10 bases, and 11 bases had no gene match. The CDR3 spells CATSPWGQHQPQHF. CDR3 bases: TGTGCCACCTCACCTTGGGGACAGCATCAGCCCCAGCATTTT.

The chain employs TRBV6-5 and TRBJ2-7; TRBD1 aligns across 7 bases. The CDR3 runs to 13 residues. CDR1 is MNHEY and CDR2 is SVGAGI in the germline V gene. J was trimmed by 3 bases and V by 6 bases; bases with no gene match: 5. The CDR3 sequence: CASRGQPRYEQYF. The DNA of the CDR3 is TGTGCCAGCAGGGGACAGCCGCGCTACGAGCAGTACTTC.

This clone was picked up a small number of times. The J gene is TRBJ1-6, the V gene TRBV19, with TRBD1 identical over 7 bases. CDR3 length equals 16 residues. V was pared by 5 bases and J by 6 bases, with 10 bases of the junction left unmatched. The germline gives CDR1 LNHDA, CDR2 SQIVND (reference sequence). CDR3 DNA: TGTGCCAGTAGTCACCGCCGGGACAGCCCTAATTCACCCCTCCACTTT. It codes for CASSHRRDSPNSPLHF.

The V and J genes are TRBV18 and TRBJ1-5, with D possibly being TRBD1 (5 bases). The CDR3 has 15 residues. V shed 8 bases and J shed 4 bases, with 18 bases lying between them. The germline V gene encodes CDR1 KGHSH and CDR2 LQKENI. CDR3 sequence (DNA): TGTGCCAGCATGGACCGGGGCGGGGGGAATCAGCCCCAGCATTTT. This translates into CASMDRGGGNQPQHF. The variable domain in full, with the rest retrieved from reference TRBV18 and TRBJ1-5, is NAGVMQNPRHLVRRRGQEARLRCSPMKGHSHVYWYRQLPEEGLKFMVYLQKENIIDESGMPKERFSAEFPKEGPSILRIQQVVRGDSAAYFCASMDRGGGNQPQHFGDGTRLSIL.